Following are 9 T cell receptor beta chains from one sample sequenced in a study of blood T cell repertoires in COVID-19. Profiled with immunoSEQ multiplex PCR; TCRdb holds only in-frame clones, not every one. Of about 310,000 clones in the sample, roughly 84% were seen once. The sequencing input was peripheral blood. These TCRs come from a man aged 45-65 years with active or convalescent COVID-19.

This sequence joins TRBV19 and TRBJ2-7; perhaps TRBD1 as D (7 bases). This CDR3 contains 17 residues. Germline lookup yields CDR1 LNHDA and CDR2 SQIVND (reference sequence). V lost 1 base to trimming and J lost 0 bases, with 16 bases between them. The CDR3 DNA reads as TGTGCCAGTAGTATAGGGAGGGGGCAGTCGACCTCCTACGAGCAGTACTTC. Amino acid sequence: CASSIGRGQSTSYEQYF.

The chain employs TRBV5-1 and TRBJ1-4; D not resolved. This CDR3 is built from 14 residues. V was pared by 2 bases and J by 4 bases, with 9 bases between. Germline V lookup: CDR1 SGHRS, CDR2 YFSETQ. CDR3 loop: CASSLPDFNEKLFF. For the CDR3, the DNA is TGCGCCAGCAGCTTACCGGACTTTAATGAAAAACTGTTTTTT.

The chain couples TRBV24-1 to TRBJ1-5, with D hard to call. The V and J ends lost 3 bases and 5 bases respectively, with 13 bases between them. Germline-derived CDR1 and CDR2 are KGHDR and SFDVKD. CDR3 size: 15 residues. This CDR3 reads CATSDGATNYQPQHF. The CDR3 region has the DNA TGTGCCACCAGTGATGGAGCGACCAATTATCAGCCCCAGCATTTT.

This clone was observed once. The gene calls are TRBV12-3 or TRBV12-4 and TRBJ1-5, with a tentative D call TRBD1 (6 bases). This CDR3 has 13 amino acids. V was cut by 7 bases and J by 5 bases, with 12 bases left in between. The CDR3 reads CASTTGPDQPQHF. The CDR3 DNA is TGTGCCAGCACTACAGGGCCGGATCAGCCCCAGCATTTT.

The chain links TRBV6-5 to TRBJ1-2; D might be TRBD1 (5 bases). CDR1 is MNHEY, CDR2 SVGAGI, per germline. Trimming cost V 6 bases and J 4 bases, with 12 bases left between them. CDR3 length: 13 amino acids. CDR3 nucleotides: TGTGCCAGCAGCCCCGGGGGGGGCTATGGCTACACCTTC. Protein: CASSPGGGYGYTF.

The chain combines TRBV19 with TRBJ2-6; D gene unclear. The CDR3 sequence is 16 residues long. Germline V lookup: CDR1 LNHDA, CDR2 SQIVND (reference sequence). V lost 8 bases and J 0 bases, leaving 14 bases between the germline ends. The CDR3 nucleotides are TGTGCCAGTCGAAGTATTGTCAGCTCTGGGGCCAACGTCCTGACTTTC. Translating it yields CASRSIVSSGANVLTF.

The CDR3 DNA follows: TGTGCCAGCAGCTTAGCCCGGACAGGGCCCATGAACACTGAAGCTTTCTTT. Translated: CASSLARTGPMNTEAFF. The chain employs TRBV7-8 and TRBJ1-1; 8 bases fit TRBD1. Germline values: CDR1 SGHVS, CDR2 FQNEAQ. With 0 bases clipped from V and 0 bases from J, the junction kept 6 bases outside the gene matches. The CDR3 contains 17 residues.

This CDR3 reads CASSQARGRNQPQHF. Written as DNA, the CDR3 is TGCGCCAGCAGCCAAGCACGGGGTCGCAATCAGCCCCAGCATTTT. This rearrangement joins TRBV4-3 to TRBJ1-5, with unresolved D. Trimming took 1 base from V and 2 from J, leaving 9 bases between them. From germline, CDR1 is LGHNA and CDR2 YSLEER. The CDR3 totals 15 residues.

The J gene is TRBJ1-5, the V gene TRBV6-1, with 7 nucleotides matching TRBD1. The CDR3 runs 17 residues. Trimming cost V 3 bases and J 2 bases; bases outside gene matches: 10. Germline assignment: CDR1 MNHNS and CDR2 SASEGT. The CDR3 DNA follows: TGTGCCAGCAGTGAGGTGACAGGGTCAGACGGCAATCAGCCCCAGCATTTT. Translated: CASSEVTGSDGNQPQHF.